This T cell receptor beta chain comes out of a study of cytomegalovirus exposure and HLA in healthy donors. The approximately 120-subject validation cohort, separate from the roughly 700-subject first cohort, included the donors. Sequenced by immunoSEQ multiplex PCR; TCRdb stores in-frame clones only, minus some. Here the sample spans about 150,000 clones, roughly 90% being singletons. This TCR was sampled from a man younger than 30 in good health and CMV-seronegative. The sample consisted of PBMCs.

The CDR3 nucleotides are TGTGCCAGTTCATACTCCAGGGGGTCCTACGAGCAGTACTTC. It encodes CASSYSRGSYEQYF. The chain combines TRBV27 with TRBJ2-7; 7 nucleotides agree with TRBD1. J gave up 1 base and V 9 bases, and 9 bases lay outside the gene matches. Looked up from germline, CDR1 is MNHEY and CDR2 is SMNVEV (reference sequence). The CDR3 contains 14 residues.